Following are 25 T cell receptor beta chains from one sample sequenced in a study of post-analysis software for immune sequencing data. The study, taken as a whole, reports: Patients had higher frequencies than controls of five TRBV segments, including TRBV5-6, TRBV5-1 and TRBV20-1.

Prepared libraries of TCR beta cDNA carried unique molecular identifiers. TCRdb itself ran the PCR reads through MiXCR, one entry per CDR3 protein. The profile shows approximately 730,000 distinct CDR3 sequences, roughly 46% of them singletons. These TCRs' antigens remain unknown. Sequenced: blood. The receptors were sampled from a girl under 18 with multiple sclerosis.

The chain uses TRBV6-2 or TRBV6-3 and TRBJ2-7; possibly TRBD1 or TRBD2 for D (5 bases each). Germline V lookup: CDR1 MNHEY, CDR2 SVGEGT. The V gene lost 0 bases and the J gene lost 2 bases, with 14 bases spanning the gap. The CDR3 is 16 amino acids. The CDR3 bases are TGTGCCAGCAGTTACTCCCCGGGGCCCCAACCCTACGAGCAGTACTTC. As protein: CASSYSPGPQPYEQYF.

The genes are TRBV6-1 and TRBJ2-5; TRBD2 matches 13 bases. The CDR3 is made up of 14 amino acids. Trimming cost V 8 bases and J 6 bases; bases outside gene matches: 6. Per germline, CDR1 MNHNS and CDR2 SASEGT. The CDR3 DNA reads TGTGCCAGCGGACTAGCGGGAGTGTTTAAGACCCAGTACTTC. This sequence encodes CASGLAGVFKTQYF.

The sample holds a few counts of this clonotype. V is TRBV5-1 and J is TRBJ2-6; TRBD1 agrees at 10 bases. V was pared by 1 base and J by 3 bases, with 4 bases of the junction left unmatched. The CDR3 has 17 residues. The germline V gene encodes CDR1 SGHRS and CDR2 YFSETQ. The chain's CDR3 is CASSLRQGARGANVLTF. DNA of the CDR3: TGCGCCAGCAGCTTGCGACAGGGGGCACGTGGGGCCAACGTCCTGACTTTC.

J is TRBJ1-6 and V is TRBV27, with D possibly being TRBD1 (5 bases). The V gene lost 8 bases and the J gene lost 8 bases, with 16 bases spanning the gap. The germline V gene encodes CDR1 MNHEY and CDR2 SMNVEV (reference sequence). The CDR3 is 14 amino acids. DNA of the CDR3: TGTGCCAGCTGCGGGGGGAGTCGGGATTCACCCCTCCACTTT. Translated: CASCGGSRDSPLHF.

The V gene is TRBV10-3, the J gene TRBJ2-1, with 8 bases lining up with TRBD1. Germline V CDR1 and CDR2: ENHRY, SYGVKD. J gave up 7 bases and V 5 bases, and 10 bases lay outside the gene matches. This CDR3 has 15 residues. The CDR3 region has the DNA TGTGCCATCAGTCCCGGGACAGGAGTCCGAAATGAGCAGTTCTTC. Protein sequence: CAISPGTGVRNEQFF.

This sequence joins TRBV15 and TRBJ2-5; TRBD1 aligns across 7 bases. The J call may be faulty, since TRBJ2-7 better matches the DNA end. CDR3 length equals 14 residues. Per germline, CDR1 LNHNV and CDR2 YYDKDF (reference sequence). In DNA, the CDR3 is TGTGCCACCAGCAGACTAGGGGGCGGGTACGAGCAGTACTTC. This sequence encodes CATSRLGGGYEQYF.

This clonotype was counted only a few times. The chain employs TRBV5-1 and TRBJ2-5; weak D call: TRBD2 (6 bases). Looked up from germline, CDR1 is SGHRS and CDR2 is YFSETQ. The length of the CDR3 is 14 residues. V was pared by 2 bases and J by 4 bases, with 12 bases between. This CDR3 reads CASSFSTSGETQYF. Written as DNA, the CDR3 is TGCGCCAGCAGCTTCTCGACTAGTGGAGAGACCCAGTACTTC. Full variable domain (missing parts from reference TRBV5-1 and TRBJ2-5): KAGVTQTPRYLIKTRGQQVTLSCSPISGHRSVSWYQQTPGQGLQFLFEYFSETQRNKGNFPGRFSGRQFSNSRSEMNVSTLELGDSALYLCASSFSTSGETQYFGPGTRLLVL.

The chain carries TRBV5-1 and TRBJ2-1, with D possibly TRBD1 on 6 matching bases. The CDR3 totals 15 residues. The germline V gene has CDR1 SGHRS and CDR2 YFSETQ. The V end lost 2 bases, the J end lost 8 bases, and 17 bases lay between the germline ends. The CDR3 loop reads CASSFRGARVDEQFF. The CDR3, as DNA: TGCGCCAGCAGCTTCAGGGGCGCGAGGGTCGATGAGCAGTTCTTC.

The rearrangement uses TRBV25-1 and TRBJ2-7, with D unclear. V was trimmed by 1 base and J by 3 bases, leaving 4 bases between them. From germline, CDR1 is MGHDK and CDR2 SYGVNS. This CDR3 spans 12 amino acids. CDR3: CASSESHYEQYF. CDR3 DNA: TGTGCCAGCAGTGAATCTCACTACGAGCAGTACTTC.

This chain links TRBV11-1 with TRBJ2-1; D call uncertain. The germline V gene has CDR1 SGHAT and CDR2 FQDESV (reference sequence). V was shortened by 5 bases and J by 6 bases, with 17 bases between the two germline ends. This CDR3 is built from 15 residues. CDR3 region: CASSPEITVPNEQFF. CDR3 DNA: TGTGCCAGCAGCCCCGAGATCACGGTACCCAATGAGCAGTTCTTC.

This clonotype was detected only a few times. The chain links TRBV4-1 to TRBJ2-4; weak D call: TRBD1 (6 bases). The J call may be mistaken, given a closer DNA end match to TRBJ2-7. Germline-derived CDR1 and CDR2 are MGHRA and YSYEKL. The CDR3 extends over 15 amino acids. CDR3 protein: CASSQEVDRLYEQYF. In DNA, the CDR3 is TGCGCCAGCAGCCAAGAAGTGGACAGATTGTACGAGCAGTACTTC.

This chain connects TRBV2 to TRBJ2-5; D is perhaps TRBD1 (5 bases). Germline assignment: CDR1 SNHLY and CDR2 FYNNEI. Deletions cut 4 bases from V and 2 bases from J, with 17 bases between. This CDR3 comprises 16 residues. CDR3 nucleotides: TGTGCCAGCAGTGCTAACGACAGACCTTTACAAGAGACCCAGTACTTC. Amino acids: CASSANDRPLQETQYF.

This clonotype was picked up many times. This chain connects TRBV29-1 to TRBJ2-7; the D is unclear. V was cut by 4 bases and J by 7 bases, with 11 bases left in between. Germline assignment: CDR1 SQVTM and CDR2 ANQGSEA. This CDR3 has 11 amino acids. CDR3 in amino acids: CSVVGQREQYF. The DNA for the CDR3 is TGCAGCGTTGTGGGCCAAAGGGAGCAGTACTTC.

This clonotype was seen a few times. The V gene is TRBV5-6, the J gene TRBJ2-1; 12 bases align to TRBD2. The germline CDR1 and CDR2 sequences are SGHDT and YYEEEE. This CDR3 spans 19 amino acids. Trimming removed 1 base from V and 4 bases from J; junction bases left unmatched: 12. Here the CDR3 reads CASSLTGLAGGRMYNEQFF. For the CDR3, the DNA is TGTGCCAGCAGCTTGACGGGGCTAGCGGGAGGGCGGATGTACAATGAGCAGTTCTTC.

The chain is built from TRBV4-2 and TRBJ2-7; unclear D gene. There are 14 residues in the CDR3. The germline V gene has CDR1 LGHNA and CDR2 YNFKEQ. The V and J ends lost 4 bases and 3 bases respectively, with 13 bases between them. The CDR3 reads CASSPRLDFYEQYF. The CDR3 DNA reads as TGTGCCAGCAGCCCCCGGCTAGATTTCTACGAGCAGTACTTC.

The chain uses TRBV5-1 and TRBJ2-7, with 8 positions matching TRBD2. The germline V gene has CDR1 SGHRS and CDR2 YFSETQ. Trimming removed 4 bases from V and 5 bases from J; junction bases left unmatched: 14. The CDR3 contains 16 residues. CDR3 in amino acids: CASSQGRTGLGDEQYF. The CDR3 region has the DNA TGCGCCAGCAGCCAGGGGAGAACGGGACTAGGCGACGAGCAGTACTTC. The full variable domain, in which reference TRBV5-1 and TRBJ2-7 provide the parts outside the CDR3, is KAGVTQTPRYLIKTRGQQVTLSCSPISGHRSVSWYQQTPGQGLQFLFEYFSETQRNKGNFPGRFSGRQFSNSRSEMNVSTLELGDSALYLCASSQGRTGLGDEQYFGPGTRLTVT.

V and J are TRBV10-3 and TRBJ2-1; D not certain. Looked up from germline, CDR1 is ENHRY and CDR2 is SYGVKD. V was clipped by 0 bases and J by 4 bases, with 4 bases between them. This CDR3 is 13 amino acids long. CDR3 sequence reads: CAISESQYNEQFF. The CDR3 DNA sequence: TGTGCCATCAGTGAGTCCCAGTACAATGAGCAGTTCTTC.

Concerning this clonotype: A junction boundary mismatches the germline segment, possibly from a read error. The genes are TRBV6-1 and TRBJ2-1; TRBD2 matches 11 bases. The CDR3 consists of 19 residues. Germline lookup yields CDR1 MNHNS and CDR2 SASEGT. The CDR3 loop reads CASRQPRGTSGASGNGQFF. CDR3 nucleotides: TGTGCCAGCAGACAGCCCCGCGGGACTAGCGGAGCGTCGGGCAATGGGCAGTTCTTC.

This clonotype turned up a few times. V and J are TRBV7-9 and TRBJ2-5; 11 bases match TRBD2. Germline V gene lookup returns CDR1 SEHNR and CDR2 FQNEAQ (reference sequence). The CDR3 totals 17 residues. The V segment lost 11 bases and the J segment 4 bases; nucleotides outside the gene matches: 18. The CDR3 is CAVRAGLADPVPETQYF. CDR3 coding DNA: TGTGCCGTGCGGGCGGGACTAGCGGATCCCGTGCCAGAGACCCAGTACTTC.

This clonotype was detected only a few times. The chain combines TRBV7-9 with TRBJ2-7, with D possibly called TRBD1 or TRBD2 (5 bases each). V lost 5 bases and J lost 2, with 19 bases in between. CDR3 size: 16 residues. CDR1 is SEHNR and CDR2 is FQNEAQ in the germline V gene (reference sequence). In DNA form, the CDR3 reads TGTGCCAGCAGCGCCGGGACGCTTACTAGGGCCTACGAGCAGTACTTC. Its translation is CASSAGTLTRAYEQYF.

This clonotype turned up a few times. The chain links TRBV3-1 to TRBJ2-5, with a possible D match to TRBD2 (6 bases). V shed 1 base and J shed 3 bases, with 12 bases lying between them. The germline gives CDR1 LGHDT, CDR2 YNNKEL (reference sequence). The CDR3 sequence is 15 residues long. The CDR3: CASSQGRAGKETQYF. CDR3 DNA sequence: TGTGCCAGCAGCCAAGGGAGGGCGGGTAAAGAGACCCAGTACTTC.

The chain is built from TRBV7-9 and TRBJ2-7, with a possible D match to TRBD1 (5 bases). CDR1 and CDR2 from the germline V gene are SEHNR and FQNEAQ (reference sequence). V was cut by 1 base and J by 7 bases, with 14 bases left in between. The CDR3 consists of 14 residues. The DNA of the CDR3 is TGTGCCAGCAGCTTAGTGGGGCAAGCGAATGAGCAGTACTTC. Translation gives CASSLVGQANEQYF.

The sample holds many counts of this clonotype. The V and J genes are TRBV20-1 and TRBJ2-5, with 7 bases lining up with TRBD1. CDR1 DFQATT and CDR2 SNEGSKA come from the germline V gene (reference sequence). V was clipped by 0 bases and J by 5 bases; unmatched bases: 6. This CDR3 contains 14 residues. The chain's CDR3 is CSAREPGGRETQYF. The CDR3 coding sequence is TGCAGTGCTAGAGAGCCAGGGGGACGTGAGACCCAGTACTTC.

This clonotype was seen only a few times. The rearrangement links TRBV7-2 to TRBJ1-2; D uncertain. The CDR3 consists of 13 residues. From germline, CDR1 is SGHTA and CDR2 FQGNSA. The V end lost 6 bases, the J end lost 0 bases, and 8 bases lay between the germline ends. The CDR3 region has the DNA TGTGCCAGCAGGTCTAGCTCTAACTATGGCTACACCTTC. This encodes CASRSSSNYGYTF.

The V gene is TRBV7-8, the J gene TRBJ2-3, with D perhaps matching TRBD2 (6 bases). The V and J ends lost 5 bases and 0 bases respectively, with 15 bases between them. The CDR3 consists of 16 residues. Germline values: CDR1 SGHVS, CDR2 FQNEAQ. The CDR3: CASSPRIAESTDTQYF. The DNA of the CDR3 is TGTGCCAGCAGCCCCAGGATAGCGGAGAGCACAGATACGCAGTATTTT.